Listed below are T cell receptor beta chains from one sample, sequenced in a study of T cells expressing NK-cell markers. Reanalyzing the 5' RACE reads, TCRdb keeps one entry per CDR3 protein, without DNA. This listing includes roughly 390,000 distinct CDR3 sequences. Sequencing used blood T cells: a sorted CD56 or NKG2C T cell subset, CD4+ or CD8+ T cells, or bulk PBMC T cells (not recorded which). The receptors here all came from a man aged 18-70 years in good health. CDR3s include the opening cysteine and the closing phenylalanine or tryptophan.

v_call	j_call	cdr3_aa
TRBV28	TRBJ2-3	CATWTSLNTQYF
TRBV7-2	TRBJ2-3	CASSLKGTALAPTQYF
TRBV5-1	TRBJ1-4	CASSLTDRGYEKLFF
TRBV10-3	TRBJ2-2	CATGGGLRQSAGELFF
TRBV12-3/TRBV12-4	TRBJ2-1	CASRFGGSSYNEQFF
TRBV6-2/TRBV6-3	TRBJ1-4	CASSYISGEKLFF
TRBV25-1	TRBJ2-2	CASSESFGLTGELFF
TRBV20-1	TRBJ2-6	CSARRGATGANVLTF
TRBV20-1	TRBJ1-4	CSARERWRTEKLFF
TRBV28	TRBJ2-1	CASSSLLDPIDYNEQFF
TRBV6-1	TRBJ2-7	CASKPQMGPYEQYF
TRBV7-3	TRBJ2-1	CASSLDGGRYNEQFF
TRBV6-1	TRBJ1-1	CASSGGTGGTEAFF
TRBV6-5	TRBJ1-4	CASSSKPNEKLFF
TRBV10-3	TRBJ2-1	CAITGDFLSYNEQFF
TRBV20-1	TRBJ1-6	CSACDRGLNSPLHF
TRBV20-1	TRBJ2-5	CSARESLRETQYF
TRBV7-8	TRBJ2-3	CASSPPVDTQYF
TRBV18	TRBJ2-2	CASSPKRASGANTGELFF
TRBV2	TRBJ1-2	CASSESFLNYGYTF
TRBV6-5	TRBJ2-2	CASSYPDRLSNTGELFF
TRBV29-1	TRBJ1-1	CSAGTPMNTEAFF
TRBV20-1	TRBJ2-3	CSARLRRGPDTQYF
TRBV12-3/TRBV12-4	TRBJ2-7	CASSPKLWPVYEQYF
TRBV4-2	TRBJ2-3	CASSFKRGFPDTQYF
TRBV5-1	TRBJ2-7	CASSDTGSSYEQYF
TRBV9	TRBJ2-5	CASSVAPGSGGSYQETQYF
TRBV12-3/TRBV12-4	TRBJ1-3	CASSLAGGGFGNTIYF
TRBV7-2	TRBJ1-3	CASSLGTGASGNTIYF
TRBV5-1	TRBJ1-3	CASSLYGARSGNTIYF
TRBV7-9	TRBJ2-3	CASRGTSGGTRTDTQYF
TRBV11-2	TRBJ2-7	CASSPGQGREQYF
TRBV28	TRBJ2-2	CASSLAGQWVEGELFF
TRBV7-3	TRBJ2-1	CASSLTPGSYNEQFF
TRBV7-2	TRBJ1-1	CASSLRGGALGNTEAFF
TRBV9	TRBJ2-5	CASSVSGGGASVTQYF
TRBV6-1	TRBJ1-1	CASKQGANTEAFF
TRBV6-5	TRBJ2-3	CASSYRWGATDTQYF
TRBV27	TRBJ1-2	CASSLKGFNYGYTF